This entry lists 14 T cell receptor beta chains sequenced from one sample in a study of graft-versus-host responses after intestinal transplantation. The protocol was immunoSEQ multiplex PCR, while the TCRdb copy is restricted to in-frame clones and leaves out a portion. Of over 65,000 clones listed, about nine tenths are singletons. Sequences were derived from PBMCs, sampled 98 days after intestinal transplantation. These receptors were collected from a human patient who received an intestinal transplant, so some T cells may come from the graft donor.

This chain joins TRBV21-1 and TRBJ1-2. TRBV21-1 is classified as a pseudogene. The length of the CDR3 is 17 residues. As DNA, the CDR3 is TGTGCCAGCAGCAAAGAGGGCAGGCGCCACCTTTTCTATGGCTACACCTTC. Residues: CASSKEGRRHLFYGYTF.

The rearrangement joins TRBV5-8 to TRBJ2-7; a possible D gene is TRBD1 (6 bases). Germline loops: CDR1 SGHTS, CDR2 YDEGEE. The germline V and J ends were trimmed by 2 bases and 2 bases, with 14 bases remaining between them. The CDR3 has 15 amino acids. CDR3 nucleotide sequence: TGTGCCAGCAGCTTAGCACAGGGCGAAACCTACGAGCAGTACTTC. Translating it yields CASSLAQGETYEQYF.

J is TRBJ2-3 and V is TRBV6-4; maybe TRBD2 (7 bases). Germline loops: CDR1 MRHNA, CDR2 SNTAGT. Trimming left V 2 bases short and J 0 bases short, with 9 bases between. The CDR3 spans 15 residues. The CDR3 sequence is CASSDGGASTDTQYF. Written as DNA, the CDR3 is TGTGCCAGCAGTGACGGGGGGGCAAGCACAGATACGCAGTATTTT.

The table lists this clone with a few counts. The gene calls are TRBV19 and TRBJ2-1; D perhaps matches TRBD2 (5 bases). The CDR3 has 14 residues. V was cut by 1 base and J by 10 bases, with 14 bases left in between. Germline V gene data show CDR1 as LNHDA and CDR2 as SQIVND (reference sequence). The CDR3 loop reads CASSIGHGSTEQFF. The CDR3, as DNA: TGTGCCAGTAGTATAGGTCATGGGAGCACCGAGCAGTTCTTC.

The gene calls are TRBV7-9 and TRBJ1-5, with D perhaps matching TRBD1 (6 bases). Germline CDR1 reads SEHNR; CDR2 reads FQNEAQ (reference sequence). Trimming took 3 bases from V and 0 from J, leaving 15 bases between them. CDR3 size: 17 residues. The CDR3 DNA reads TGTGCCAGCAGCTTTTGGGGGCGAGGGTATAGCAATCAGCCCCAGCATTTT. Its translation is CASSFWGRGYSNQPQHF.

The gene calls are TRBV11-2 and TRBJ1-3; TRBD1 is a possible D gene (6 bases). Trimming pared 8 bases from V and 2 bases from J, leaving 16 bases between. The CDR3 loop spans 15 amino acids. CDR1 and CDR2 from the germline V gene are SGHAT and FQNNGV. The CDR3 reads CASLSRGSAGNTIYF. The CDR3 nucleotides read TGTGCCAGCTTAAGCAGGGGATCGGCTGGAAACACCATATATTTT.

The rearrangement joins TRBV2 to TRBJ2-7; TRBD2 is a possible D gene (5 bases). Germline V lookup: CDR1 SNHLY, CDR2 FYNNEI. This CDR3 is 13 amino acids long. Trimming shortened V by 8 bases and J by 4 bases, and 15 bases separated the two germline ends. The CDR3: CASGLDGLYEQYF. The CDR3 bases are TGTGCCAGCGGACTGGACGGACTTTACGAGCAGTACTTC.

This clone was seen a few times. The rearrangement uses TRBV10-3 and TRBJ2-7; 10 positions agree with TRBD2. The germline CDR1 and CDR2 sequences are ENHRY and SYGVKD. The CDR3 spans 14 residues. V shed 2 bases and J 2 bases; nucleotides not matched to a gene: 0. The CDR3 coding sequence is TGTGCCATCAGTGAGACTAGCGGGGCCTACGAGCAGTACTTC. It encodes CAISETSGAYEQYF.

The rearrangement joins TRBV6-6 to TRBJ2-3; no clear D gene. The length of the CDR3 is 15 residues. Germline-derived CDR1 and CDR2 are MNHNY and SVGAGI (reference sequence). The V end was cut by 6 bases, the J end by 4 bases, with 17 bases between. CDR3 residues: CASSPGRSEADTQYF. CDR3 sequence (DNA): TGTGCCAGCAGCCCCGGGCGAAGTGAAGCAGATACGCAGTATTTT.

The rearrangement joins TRBV7-3 to TRBJ2-7; D might be TRBD1 (7 bases). The CDR3 has 13 amino acids. V was clipped by 5 bases and J by 1 base, with 9 bases between them. From germline, CDR1 is SGHTA and CDR2 FQGTGA. CDR3 in DNA: TGTGCCAGCAGCCAGGGGGGTTCCTACGAGCAGTACTTC. This codes for CASSQGGSYEQYF.

This sequence joins TRBV5-6 and TRBJ2-2; 12 nucleotides align to TRBD2. The V gene's germline CDR1 is SGHDT and CDR2 YYEEEE. With V trimmed by 4 bases and J by 7 bases, 8 bases remained unmatched. The CDR3 consists of 16 residues. The CDR3 coding sequence is TGTGCCAGCAGCACGCTAGCGGGGGGGCCCGGCGGGGAGCTGTTTTTT. This gives the protein CASSTLAGGPGGELFF. Drawing the rest from reference TRBV5-6 and TRBJ2-2, the complete variable domain is DAGVTQSPTHLIKTRGQQVTLRCSPKSGHDTVSWYQQALGQGPQFIFQYYEEEERQRGNFPDRFSGHQFPNYSSELNVNALLLGDSALYLCASSTLAGGPGGELFFGEGSRLTVL.

The CDR3 reads CASSLEGAYGYTF. For the CDR3, the DNA is TGCGCCAGCAGCTTGGAGGGGGCCTATGGCTACACCTTC. The chain recombines TRBV5-1 with TRBJ1-2; 7 bases match TRBD1. Germline-derived CDR1 and CDR2 are SGHRS and YFSETQ. Germline trimming cut 0 bases from V and 4 bases from J; bases unmatched to any gene: 0. This CDR3 has 13 amino acids. Filled out from reference TRBV5-1 and TRBJ1-2, the complete variable domain reads KAGVTQTPRYLIKTRGQQVTLSCSPISGHRSVSWYQQTPGQGLQFLFEYFSETQRNKGNFPGRFSGRQFSNSRSEMNVSTLELGDSALYLCASSLEGAYGYTFGSGTRLTVV.

The chain carries TRBV6-5 and TRBJ2-1; 9 bases map to TRBD2. With 7 bases clipped from V and 5 bases from J, the junction kept 3 bases outside the gene matches. Germline CDR1 reads MNHEY; CDR2 reads SVGAGI. The CDR3 has 13 amino acids. CDR3 DNA: TGTGCCAGCAAGCGGGGGGCACACAATGAGCAGTTCTTC. Translation: CASKRGAHNEQFF.

Concerning this clone itself: The same CDR3 is also encoded by other DNA sequences in this sample. The chain has TRBV6-1 and TRBJ1-3, with D uncertain. The germline gives CDR1 MNHNS, CDR2 SASEGT. V lost 0 bases and J lost 4, with 10 bases in between. The CDR3 extends over 15 amino acids. The CDR3 region is CASSEAVVGGNTIYF. As DNA, the CDR3 is TGTGCCAGCAGTGAAGCTGTGGTTGGAGGAAACACCATATATTTT.